One sample yielded the 16 T cell receptor beta chains listed below, sequenced in a study of shared clonotypes between healthy human individuals. Some clones are missing from TCRdb's copy, which holds only in-frame ones; the method was immunoSEQ multiplex PCR. The data hold approximately 2.3 million clones, with approximately 95% observed a single time. Sequencing was done on a sample of naive CD4+ T cells from PBMCs. As for subset: CD45RA+ positively selected. Receptor source: a man aged 18 to 30 in good health. Some clones in this sample may be carry-over from other donors' samples.

This clone was recorded once. As DNA, the CDR3 is TGTGCCTGGAGTGCCCGATTAGCCCTGAGGGAGACCCAGTACTTC. It yields the protein CAWSARLALRETQYF. This chain uses TRBV30 with TRBJ2-5; D is unclear. The germline V gene has CDR1 GTSNPN and CDR2 SVGIG (reference sequence). The V end was cut by 1 base, the J end by 5 bases, with 17 bases between. The CDR3 consists of 15 residues.

The CDR3 DNA reads TGCGCCAGCAGTCTGGCCCCCAAGAATGAGCAGTTCTTC. This sequence encodes CASSLAPKNEQFF. The V call is TRBV5-1, the J call TRBJ2-1; no firm D call. CDR1 is SGHRS, CDR2 YFSETQ, per germline. The ends were cut back, 5 bases at V and 7 bases at J, with 13 bases in the middle. This CDR3 is built from 13 residues.

The chain is built from TRBV9 and TRBJ1-2; D is perhaps TRBD1 (5 bases). V was cut by 4 bases and J by 1 base, with 14 bases left in between. The length of the CDR3 is 15 residues. Germline-derived CDR1 and CDR2 are SGDLS and YYNGEE. CDR3 nucleotides: TGTGCCAGCAGCCCGGAGCCGGGGGATAACTATGGCTACACCTTC. As protein: CASSPEPGDNYGYTF.

The genes are TRBV28 and TRBJ1-2, with D unresolved. Per the germline V gene, CDR1 is MDHEN and CDR2 is SYDVKM. Trimming pared 4 bases from V and 8 bases from J, leaving 11 bases between. This CDR3 spans 12 amino acids. CDR3 loop: CASSSEGPGYTF. DNA of the CDR3: TGTGCCAGCAGTTCGGAAGGGCCCGGCTACACCTTC.

V is TRBV18 and J is TRBJ1-1; D is possibly TRBD1 (6 bases). V was pared by 4 bases and J by 0 bases, with 15 bases between. The germline gives CDR1 KGHSH, CDR2 LQKENI. The CDR3 consists of 16 residues. CDR3 nucleotide sequence: TGTGCCAGCTCACGGGGGGGCGTAAGGCTGAACACTGAAGCTTTCTTT. Its protein product is CASSRGGVRLNTEAFF.

The CDR3 spells CASSWVGSGADTQYF. DNA of the CDR3: TGTGCCAGCAGCTGGGTTGGTAGCGGCGCAGATACGCAGTATTTT. The V and J genes are TRBV28 and TRBJ2-3; D may be TRBD2 (6 bases). Germline CDR1 reads MDHEN; CDR2 reads SYDVKM. The CDR3 loop spans 15 amino acids. V shed 6 bases and J shed 4 bases, with 17 bases lying between them.

The chain combines TRBV29-1 with TRBJ2-5, with 8 bases lining up with TRBD1. J was trimmed by 5 bases and V by 7 bases; bases with no gene match: 9. This CDR3 spans 13 amino acids. Per germline, CDR1 SQVTM and CDR2 ANQGSEA. The CDR3 DNA reads as TGCAGCGCCGGCCCAGGGGGCGGGGAGACCCAGTACTTC. Translating gives CSAGPGGGETQYF.

This sequence joins TRBV2 and TRBJ2-3; 7 nucleotides agree with TRBD1. The germline CDR1 and CDR2 sequences are SNHLY and FYNNEI. The CDR3 extends over 15 amino acids. J gave up 4 bases and V 5 bases, and 9 bases lay outside the gene matches. CDR3 nucleotides: TGTGCCAGCAGTAGACAGGGTCTTAGGGCAGATACGCAGTATTTT. Amino acids: CASSRQGLRADTQYF.

The V call is TRBV5-1, the J call TRBJ2-5; D is undetermined. Germline V gene data show CDR1 as SGHRS and CDR2 as YFSETQ. V lost 0 bases, J lost 5 bases, and 8 bases lay in between. The CDR3 consists of 13 residues. This CDR3 reads CASSLEWRETQYF. Here the CDR3 DNA reads TGCGCCAGCAGCTTGGAGTGGCGTGAGACCCAGTACTTC.

The V call is TRBV6-6, the J call TRBJ2-7; D is uncertain. Between the trimmed V and J ends, which lost 6 bases and 3 bases, there was a span of 6 bases. The CDR3 has 11 residues. Germline V gene lookup returns CDR1 MNHNY and CDR2 SVGAGI (reference sequence). The CDR3 spells CASSPYYEQYF. In DNA, the CDR3 is TGTGCCAGCAGCCCGTACTACGAGCAGTACTTC.

This chain joins TRBV6-5 and TRBJ2-7; D remains ambiguous. Germline V gene data show CDR1 as MNHEY and CDR2 as SVGAGI. Trimming stripped 6 bases from V and 7 bases from J, with 16 bases between. CDR3 length: 13 residues. The CDR3 bases are TGTGCCAGCAGCCGCCCCGACGGCAGGGAGCAGTACTTC. Residues: CASSRPDGREQYF.

V gene TRBV29-1 combines with J gene TRBJ1-1; D gene ambiguous. With 4 bases removed from V and 0 bases from J, the gap between germline ends came to 21 bases. Germline values: CDR1 SQVTM, CDR2 ANQGSEA. This CDR3 has 17 amino acids. Written as DNA, the CDR3 is TGCAGCGTTGTTTTTAGTTCGCTACCCGCTATGAACACTGAAGCTTTCTTT. This translates into CSVVFSSLPAMNTEAFF.

About this clone itself: The junction does not match germline at one end; this may be a read error. The chain uses TRBV15 and TRBJ2-7, with TRBD2 matching over 9 bases. Germline V gives CDR1 LNHNV, CDR2 YYDKDF (reference sequence). The CDR3 is made up of 14 amino acids. DNA for the CDR3: TGTGCCACCGGCAGTAGCGGGAGAGGCGACGAGCAGTACTTC. This encodes CATGSSGRGDEQYF.

This clone was recorded only once. The chain couples TRBV11-2 to TRBJ2-2, with a possible D match to TRBD1 (6 bases). The CDR3 extends over 14 amino acids. Trimming left V 4 bases short and J 3 bases short, with 9 bases between. Germline-derived CDR1 and CDR2 are SGHAT and FQNNGV. The CDR3 is CASSSRQDTGELFF. For the CDR3, the DNA is TGTGCCAGCAGCTCCCGACAGGACACCGGGGAGCTGTTTTTT.

The chain employs TRBV18 and TRBJ2-3, with D maybe TRBD1 (6 bases). The CDR3 sequence is 15 residues long. Germline V gene lookup returns CDR1 KGHSH and CDR2 LQKENI. V shed 7 bases and J shed 0 bases, with 14 bases lying between them. The CDR3 sequence is CASFPWDTSTDTQYF. CDR3 DNA sequence: TGTGCCAGCTTCCCCTGGGACACTAGCACAGATACGCAGTATTTT.

The chain recombines TRBV25-1 with TRBJ2-7; D possibly corresponds to TRBD1 (6 bases). Deletions cut 5 bases from V and 7 bases from J, with 18 bases between. The CDR3 is 14 residues long. Looked up from germline, CDR1 is MGHDK and CDR2 is SYGVNS. The CDR3 DNA reads as TGTGCCAGCAGTCCTGGACAGAGGGTCGGAGAGCAGTACTTC. Its translation is CASSPGQRVGEQYF.